This entry is about one T cell receptor beta chain. What it binds is unknown. TCRdb's copy holds only in-frame clones and misses some; the assay was immunoSEQ multiplex PCR. The sample lists some 35,000 clones, approximately 93% occurring once. This entry comes from a study of circulating and synovial CD4+ cells in juvenile arthritis. Study-wide findings and caveats: Vbeta family usage analysis did not detect the pathogenic-like versus bulk difference. These blood cells shared more CDR3 sequences with synovium than bulk blood.

The CDR3 extends over 13 amino acids. Looked up from germline, CDR1 is SGHKS and CDR2 is YYEKEE (reference sequence). Trimming took 1 base from V and 8 from J; bases not matched to a gene: 0. Samples derive from patients with active juvenile idiopathic arthritis. The rearrangement links TRBV5-5 to TRBJ1-6; 7 bases match TRBD1. The sample comprised CD4+ T cells from blood. The sequence was obtained from a human donor with juvenile idiopathic arthritis. In nucleotides, the CDR3 is TGTGCCAGCAGCTTGACAGGGGATTCACCCCTCCACTTT. Amino acids: CASSLTGDSPLHF. Full variable domain (rest looked up from reference TRBV5-5 and TRBJ1-6): DAGVTQSPTHLIKTRGQQVTLRCSPISGHKSVSWYQQVLGQGPQFIFQYYEKEERGRGNFPDRFSARQFPNYSSELNVNALLLGDSALYLCASSLTGDSPLHFGNGTRLTVT.